This TCR beta chain emerged from a study of blood T cell repertoires in COVID-19. Study information: Acute and convalescent COVID-19 specimens originated in the United States, Italy and Spain. T cells, B-cell-depleted T cells, or PBMCs supplied cDNA or gDNA.

Trimming stripped 6 bases from V and 4 bases from J, with 19 bases between. The CDR3 sequence is 15 residues long. In germline, CDR1 is MDHEN, CDR2 SYDVKM. Authors' methods: Amplification of reference gene primers provided the estimated nucleated cell counts. The repertoire was sequenced with immunoSEQ multiplex PCR; TCRdb's copy has only in-frame clones and lacks some. From that table come the V and J calls and clone size; the DNA was used to work out D and trimming. The sample lists 150,000 to 200,000 clones, just over 85% occurring once. The chain carries TRBV28 and TRBJ2-7; D possibly corresponds to TRBD1 (5 bases). The sequencing sample was made of peripheral blood. The TCR originated in a man aged 60 to 69 with acute or convalescent COVID-19. CDR3 sequence reads: CASSLDSVGRYEQYF. For the CDR3, the DNA is TGTGCCAGCAGCCTAGACAGCGTAGGAAGATACGAGCAGTACTTC.